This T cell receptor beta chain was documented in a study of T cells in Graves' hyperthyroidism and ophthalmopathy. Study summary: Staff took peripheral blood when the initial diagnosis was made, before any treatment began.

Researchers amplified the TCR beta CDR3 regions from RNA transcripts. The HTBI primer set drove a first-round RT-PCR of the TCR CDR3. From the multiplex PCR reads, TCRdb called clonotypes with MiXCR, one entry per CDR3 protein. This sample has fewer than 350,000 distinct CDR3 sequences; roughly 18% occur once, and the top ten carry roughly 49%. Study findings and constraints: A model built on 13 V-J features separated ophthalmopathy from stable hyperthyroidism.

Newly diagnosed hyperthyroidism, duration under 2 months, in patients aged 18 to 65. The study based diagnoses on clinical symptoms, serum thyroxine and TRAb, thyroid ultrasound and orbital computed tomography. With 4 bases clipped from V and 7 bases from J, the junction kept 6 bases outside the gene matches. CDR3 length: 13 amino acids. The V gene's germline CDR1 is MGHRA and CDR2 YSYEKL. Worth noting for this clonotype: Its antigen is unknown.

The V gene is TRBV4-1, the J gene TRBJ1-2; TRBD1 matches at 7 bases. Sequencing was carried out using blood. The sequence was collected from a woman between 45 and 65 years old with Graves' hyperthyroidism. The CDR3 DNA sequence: TGCGCCAGCAGCCGGGTCACAGGGGCTGGCTACACCTTC. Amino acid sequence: CASSRVTGAGYTF.